Sequencing of this TCR beta chain was carried out in a study of CD8+ T cells in alopecia areata. The wider study: Twice a day, 5 to 10 mg of oral tofacitinib was administered to treated patients.

Once RNA had been extracted, it was reverse transcribed into cDNA to act as the sequencing template. Generated by immunoSEQ multiplex PCR, the TCRdb table keeps only in-frame clones and is missing some. The sample includes 75,000 to 100,000 clones, 41% of them seen just once. Study observations and caveats: Although TCR sharing was seen in mice, sharing across patients was less clear, possibly for HLA-related reasons.

CDR1 and CDR2 (germline): MGHDK, SYGVNS. There are 13 residues in the CDR3. Trimming pared 9 bases from V and 9 bases from J, leaving 15 bases between. Both peripheral blood and punch biopsies of lesional scalp skin were obtained from patients who had alopecia areata. Sorting of CD4+ and CD8+ T cells was performed on PBMCs. Details on this clone: Antigen unknown.

The receptor's source is a human donor with alopecia areata. The specimen was CD4+ T cells sorted from blood. This chain links TRBV25-1 with TRBJ1-6, with D possibly matching TRBD1 (5 bases). CDR3 nucleotides: TGTGCCAGAAAAGGGGATTTGGTTTCACCCCTCCACTTT. Protein product: CARKGDLVSPLHF.